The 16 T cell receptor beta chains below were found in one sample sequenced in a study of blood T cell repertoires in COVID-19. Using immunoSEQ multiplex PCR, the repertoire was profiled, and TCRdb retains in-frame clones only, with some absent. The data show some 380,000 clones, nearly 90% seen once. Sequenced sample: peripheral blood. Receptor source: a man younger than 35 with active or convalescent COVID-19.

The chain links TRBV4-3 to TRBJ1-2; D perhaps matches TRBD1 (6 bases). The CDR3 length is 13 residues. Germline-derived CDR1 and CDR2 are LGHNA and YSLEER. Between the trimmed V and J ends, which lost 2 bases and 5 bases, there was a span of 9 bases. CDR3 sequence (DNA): TGCGCCAGCAGCCAACTCACAGGGTATGGCTACACCTTC. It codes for CASSQLTGYGYTF.

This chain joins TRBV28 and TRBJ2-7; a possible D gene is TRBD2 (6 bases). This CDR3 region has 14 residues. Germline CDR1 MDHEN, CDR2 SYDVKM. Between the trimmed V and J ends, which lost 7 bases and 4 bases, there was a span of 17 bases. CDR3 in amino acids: CASKNYAGPYEQYF. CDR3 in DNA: TGTGCCAGCAAGAACTACGCGGGACCTTACGAGCAGTACTTC.

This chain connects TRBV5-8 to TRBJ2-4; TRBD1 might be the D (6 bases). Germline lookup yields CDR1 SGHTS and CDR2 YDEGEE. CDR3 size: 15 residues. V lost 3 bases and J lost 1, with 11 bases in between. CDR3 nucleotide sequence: TGTGCCAGCAGCTCAGGGGTGATCGCCAAAAACATTCAGTACTTC. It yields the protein CASSSGVIAKNIQYF. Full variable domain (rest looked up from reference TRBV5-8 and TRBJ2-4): EAGVTQSPTHLIKTRGQQATLRCSPISGHTSVYWYQQALGLGLQFLLWYDEGEERNRGNFPPRFSGRQFPNYSSELNVNALELEDSALYLCASSSGVIAKNIQYFGAGTRLSVL.

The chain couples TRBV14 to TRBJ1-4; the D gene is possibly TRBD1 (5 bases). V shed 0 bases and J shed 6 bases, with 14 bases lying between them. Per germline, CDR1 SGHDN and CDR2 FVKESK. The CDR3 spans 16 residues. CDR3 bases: TGTGCCAGCAGCCAAGAGTTTATTGGGGCCGATGAAAAACTGTTTTTT. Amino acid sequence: CASSQEFIGADEKLFF.

The CDR3 spells CASSRRRQGADEQYF. CDR3 nucleotides: TGTGCCAGCAGTCGCCGTCGACAGGGGGCGGACGAGCAGTACTTC. The chain is built from TRBV5-6 and TRBJ2-7, with 10 positions matching TRBD1. V was clipped by 5 bases and J by 5 bases; unmatched bases: 10. Germline CDR1 reads SGHDT; CDR2 reads YYEEEE. CDR3 size: 15 residues. The entire variable domain, with the rest obtained from reference TRBV5-6 and TRBJ2-7, is as follows: DAGVTQSPTHLIKTRGQQVTLRCSPKSGHDTVSWYQQALGQGPQFIFQYYEEEERQRGNFPDRFSGHQFPNYSSELNVNALLLGDSALYLCASSRRRQGADEQYFGPGTRLTVT.

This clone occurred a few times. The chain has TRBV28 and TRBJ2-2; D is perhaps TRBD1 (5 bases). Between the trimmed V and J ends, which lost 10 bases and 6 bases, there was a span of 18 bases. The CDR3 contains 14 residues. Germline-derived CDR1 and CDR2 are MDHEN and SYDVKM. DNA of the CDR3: TGTGCCACCGTTGCAACAGGCTTGGCCGGGGAGCTGTTTTTT. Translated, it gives CATVATGLAGELFF. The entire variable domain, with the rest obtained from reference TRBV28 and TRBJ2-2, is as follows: DVKVTQSSRYLVKRTGEKVFLECVQDMDHENMFWYRQDPGLGLRLIYFSYDVKMKEKGDIPEGYSVSREKKERFSLILESASTNQTSMYLCATVATGLAGELFFGEGSRLTVL.

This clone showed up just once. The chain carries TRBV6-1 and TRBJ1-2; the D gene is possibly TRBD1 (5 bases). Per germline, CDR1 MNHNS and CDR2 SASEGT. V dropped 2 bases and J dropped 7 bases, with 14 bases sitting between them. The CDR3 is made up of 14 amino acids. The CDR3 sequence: CASSEMGGVGGYTF. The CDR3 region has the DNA TGTGCCAGCAGTGAAATGGGGGGGGTAGGTGGCTACACCTTC.

The CDR3 region has the DNA TGTGCCACCAGCCCCCGGGGCAGGGGCTACGAGCAGTTCTTC. This encodes CATSPRGRGYEQFF. This chain links TRBV27 with TRBJ2-1, with D possibly matching TRBD1 (6 bases). The CDR3 spans 14 residues. CDR1 and CDR2 from the germline V gene are MNHEY and SMNVEV (reference sequence). V was cut by 10 bases and J by 10 bases, with 23 bases left in between.

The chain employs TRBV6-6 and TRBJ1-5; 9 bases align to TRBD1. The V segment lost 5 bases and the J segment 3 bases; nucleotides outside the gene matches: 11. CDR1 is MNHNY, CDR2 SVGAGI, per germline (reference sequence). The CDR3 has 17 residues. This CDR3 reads CASSLVAGTGNNQPQHF. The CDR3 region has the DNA TGTGCCAGCAGTCTTGTTGCCGGGACAGGGAACAATCAGCCCCAGCATTTT.

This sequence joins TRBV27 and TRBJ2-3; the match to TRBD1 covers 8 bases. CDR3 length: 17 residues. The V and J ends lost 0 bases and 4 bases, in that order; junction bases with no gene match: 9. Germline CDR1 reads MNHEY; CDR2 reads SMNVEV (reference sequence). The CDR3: CASSLSRGTGRPDTQYF. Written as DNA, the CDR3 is TGTGCCAGCAGTTTATCCAGGGGGACAGGCCGCCCAGATACGCAGTATTTT.

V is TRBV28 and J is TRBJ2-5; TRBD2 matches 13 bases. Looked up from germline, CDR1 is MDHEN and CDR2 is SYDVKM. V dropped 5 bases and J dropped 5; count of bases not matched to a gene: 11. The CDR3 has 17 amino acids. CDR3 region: CASSVGTSGILAETQYF. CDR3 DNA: TGTGCCAGCAGTGTGGGGACTAGCGGGATTCTTGCGGAGACCCAGTACTTC.

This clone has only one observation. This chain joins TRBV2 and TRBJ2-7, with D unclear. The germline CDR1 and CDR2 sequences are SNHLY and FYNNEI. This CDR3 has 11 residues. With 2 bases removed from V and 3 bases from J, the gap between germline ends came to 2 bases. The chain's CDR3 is CASSEHYEQYF. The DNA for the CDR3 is TGTGCCAGCAGTGAACACTACGAGCAGTACTTC.

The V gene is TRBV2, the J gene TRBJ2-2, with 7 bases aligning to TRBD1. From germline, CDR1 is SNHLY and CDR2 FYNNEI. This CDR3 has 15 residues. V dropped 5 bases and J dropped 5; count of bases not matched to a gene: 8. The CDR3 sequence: CASSYRTGGTGELFF. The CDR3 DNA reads TGTGCCAGCAGTTATAGGACAGGCGGGACCGGGGAGCTGTTTTTT.

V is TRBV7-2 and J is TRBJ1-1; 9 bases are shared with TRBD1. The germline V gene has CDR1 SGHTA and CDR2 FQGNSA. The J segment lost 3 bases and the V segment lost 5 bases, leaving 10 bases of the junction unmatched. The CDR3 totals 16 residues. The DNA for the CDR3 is TGTGCCAGCAGCCCGGGACAGGGTCCATCGTACACTGAAGCTTTCTTT. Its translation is CASSPGQGPSYTEAFF. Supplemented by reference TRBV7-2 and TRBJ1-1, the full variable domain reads GAGVSQSPSNKVTEKGKDVELRCDPISGHTALYWYRQSLGQGLEFLIYFQGNSAPDKSGLPSDRFSAERTGGSVSTLTIQRTQQEDSAVYLCASSPGQGPSYTEAFFGQGTRLTVV.

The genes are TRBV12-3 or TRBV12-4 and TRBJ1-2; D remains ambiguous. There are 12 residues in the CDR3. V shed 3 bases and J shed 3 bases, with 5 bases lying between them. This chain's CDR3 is CASSFTDYGYTF. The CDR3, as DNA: TGTGCCAGCAGTTTTACTGACTATGGCTACACCTTC.

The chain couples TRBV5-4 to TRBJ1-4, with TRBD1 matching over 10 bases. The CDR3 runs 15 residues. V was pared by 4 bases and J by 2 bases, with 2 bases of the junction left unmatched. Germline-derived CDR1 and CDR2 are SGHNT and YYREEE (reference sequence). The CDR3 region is CASSDRGHTNEKLFF. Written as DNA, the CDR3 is TGTGCCAGCAGCGACAGGGGGCATACTAATGAAAAACTGTTTTTT. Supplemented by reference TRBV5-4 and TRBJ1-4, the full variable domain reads ETGVTQSPTHLIKTRGQQVTLRCSSQSGHNTVSWYQQALGQGPQFIFQYYREEENGRGNFPPRFSGLQFPNYSSELNVNALELDDSALYLCASSDRGHTNEKLFFGSGTQLSVL.